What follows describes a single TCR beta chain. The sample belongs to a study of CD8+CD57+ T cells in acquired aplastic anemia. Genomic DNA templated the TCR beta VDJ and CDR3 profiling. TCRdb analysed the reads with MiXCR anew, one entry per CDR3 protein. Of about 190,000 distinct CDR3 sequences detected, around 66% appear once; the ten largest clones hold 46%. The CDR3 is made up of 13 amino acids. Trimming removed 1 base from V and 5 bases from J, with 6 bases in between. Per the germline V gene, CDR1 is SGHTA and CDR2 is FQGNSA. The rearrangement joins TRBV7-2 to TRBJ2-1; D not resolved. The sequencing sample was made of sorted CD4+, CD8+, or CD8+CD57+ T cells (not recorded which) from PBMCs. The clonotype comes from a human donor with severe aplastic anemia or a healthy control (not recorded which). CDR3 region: CASSLGSNNEQFF. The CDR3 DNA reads TGTGCCAGCAGCTTAGGTAGTAACAATGAGCAGTTCTTC.